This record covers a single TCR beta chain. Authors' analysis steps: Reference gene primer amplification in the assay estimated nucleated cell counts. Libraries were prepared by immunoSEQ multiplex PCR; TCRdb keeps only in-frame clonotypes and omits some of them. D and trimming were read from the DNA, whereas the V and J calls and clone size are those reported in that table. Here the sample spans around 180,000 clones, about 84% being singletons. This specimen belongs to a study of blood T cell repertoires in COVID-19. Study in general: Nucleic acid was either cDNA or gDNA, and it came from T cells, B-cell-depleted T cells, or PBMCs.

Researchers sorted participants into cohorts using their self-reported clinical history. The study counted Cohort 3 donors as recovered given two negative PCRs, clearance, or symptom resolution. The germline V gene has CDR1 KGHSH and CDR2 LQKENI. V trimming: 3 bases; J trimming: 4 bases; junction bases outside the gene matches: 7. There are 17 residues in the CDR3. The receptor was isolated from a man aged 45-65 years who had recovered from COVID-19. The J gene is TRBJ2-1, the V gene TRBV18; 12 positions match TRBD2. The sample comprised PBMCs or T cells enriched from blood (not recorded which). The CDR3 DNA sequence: TGTGCCAGCTCACCGCCAACTAGCGGGGGGTTTTACAATGAGCAGTTCTTC. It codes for CASSPPTSGGFYNEQFF.